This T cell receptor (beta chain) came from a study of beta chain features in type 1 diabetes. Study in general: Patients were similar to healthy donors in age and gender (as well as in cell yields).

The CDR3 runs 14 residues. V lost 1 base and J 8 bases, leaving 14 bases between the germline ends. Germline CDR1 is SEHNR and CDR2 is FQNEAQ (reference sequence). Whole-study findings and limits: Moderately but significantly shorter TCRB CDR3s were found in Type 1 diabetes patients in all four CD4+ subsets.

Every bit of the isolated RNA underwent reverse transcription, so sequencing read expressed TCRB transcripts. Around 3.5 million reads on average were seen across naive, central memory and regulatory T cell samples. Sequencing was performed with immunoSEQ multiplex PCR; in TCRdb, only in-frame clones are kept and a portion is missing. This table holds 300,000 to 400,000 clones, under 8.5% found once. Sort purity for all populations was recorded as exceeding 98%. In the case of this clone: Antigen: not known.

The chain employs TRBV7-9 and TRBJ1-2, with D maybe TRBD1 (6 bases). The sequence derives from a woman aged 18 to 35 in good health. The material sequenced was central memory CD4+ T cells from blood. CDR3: CASSLVFKGDGYTF. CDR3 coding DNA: TGTGCCAGCAGCTTAGTTTTTAAGGGGGACGGCTACACCTTC.